The 12 T cell receptor beta chains listed next were all sequenced from one sample in a study of tumor-infiltrating lymphocytes in primary liver carcinoma. Germline DNA was also extracted, and blood RNA was taken from unsorted whole blood. Total RNA amounting to about 520 ng was the source from which TCR beta cDNA was made with a constant-region primer. Library construction for TCR beta comprised three nested multiplex PCR rounds performed with slightly modified ARM-PCR. A C-beta reverse primer was combined with TRBV1-TRBV30 forward primers in the first two PCR rounds, and each round had 10 cycles. TCRdb ran MiXCR on the multiplex PCR reads and lists one entry per CDR3 protein. In the table there are 300,000 to 350,000 distinct CDR3 sequences, about 61% of which are singletons. Sequences were obtained from peripheral blood. The receptors were sampled from a man aged 40-49 years with primary liver carcinoma and hepatitis B virus infection.

In its sample, this clonotype was seen many times. CDR3 sequence reads: CASSFGYSRNEQFF. The CDR3, as DNA: TGCGCCAGCAGCTTTGGTTATAGCCGCAATGAGCAGTTCTTC. The V and J genes are TRBV5-1 and TRBJ2-1; D gene uncertain. V dropped 2 bases and J dropped 6 bases, with 12 bases sitting between them. The CDR3 has 14 amino acids. CDR1 SGHRS and CDR2 YFSETQ come from the germline V gene.

Many counts were recorded for this clonotype. The chain is built from TRBV12-3 or TRBV12-4 and TRBJ2-7, with 10 bases that match TRBD2. The trim removed 5 bases at V and 4 bases at J, leaving 20 bases unmatched. The CDR3 runs to 19 residues. The CDR3 protein is CASSQPSTTSGKPQYEQYF. The DNA of the CDR3 is TGTGCCAGCAGTCAACCCTCCACTACTAGCGGGAAGCCTCAGTACGAGCAGTACTTC.

The gene calls are TRBV11-2 and TRBJ2-1; tentative D call: TRBD2 (5 bases). V was shortened by 6 bases and J by 6 bases, with 21 bases between the two germline ends. Per the germline V gene, CDR1 is SGHAT and CDR2 is FQNNGV. The CDR3 sequence is 16 residues long. Here the CDR3 DNA reads TGTGCCAGCAGGTCCCTTAAGTGGCGTACTAGCAATGAGCAGTTCTTC. It encodes CASRSLKWRTSNEQFF.

Worth noting for this clonotype: An end of the junction does not agree with germline; a read error may underlie this. The rearrangement uses TRBV6-5 and TRBJ2-1; D not certain. This CDR3 is built from 13 residues. Germline CDR1 reads MNHEY; CDR2 reads SVGAGI. CDR3 amino acids: CASRLALGNVQFF. CDR3 nucleotide sequence: TGTGCCAGCAGGCTGGCCCTAGGAAATGTGCAGTTTTTC.

The table lists this clonotype with a few counts. V is TRBV5-4 and J is TRBJ2-5, with 7 bases aligning to TRBD2. The CDR3 is made up of 15 amino acids. Germline CDR1 reads SGHNT; CDR2 reads YYREEE (reference sequence). J lost 4 bases, V lost 5 bases, and 11 bases had no gene match. The CDR3 coding sequence is TGTGCCAGCAGTATGAAAAGAGGGGAGGGAGAGACCCAGTACTTC. Translated, it gives CASSMKRGEGETQYF.

The DNA of the CDR3 is TGCGCCAGCAGAGATGGACGCGAAAAACTGTTTTTT. Translation gives CASRDGREKLFF. This chain links TRBV5-1 with TRBJ1-4; D gene unclear. This CDR3 is built from 12 residues. V was cut by 5 bases and J by 8 bases, with 10 bases left in between. Germline loops: CDR1 SGHRS, CDR2 YFSETQ. The complete variable domain, with remaining parts taken from reference TRBV5-1 and TRBJ1-4, reads KAGVTQTPRYLIKTRGQQVTLSCSPISGHRSVSWYQQTPGQGLQFLFEYFSETQRNKGNFPGRFSGRQFSNSRSEMNVSTLELGDSALYLCASRDGREKLFFGSGTQLSVL.

The chain has TRBV11-2 and TRBJ2-1, with 10 positions matching TRBD2. The CDR3 runs to 18 residues. Germline V gene data show CDR1 as SGHAT and CDR2 as FQNNGV. The CDR3 DNA reads as TGTGCAAACAGCTTAGAGTCTTTAGCGGGAGGACTTCGCAATGAGCAGTTCTTC. Translation: CANSLESLAGGLRNEQFF. Based on the CDR3 plus reference TRBV11-2 and TRBJ2-1, the full variable domain is EAGVAQSPRYKIIEKRQSVAFWCNPISGHATLYWYQQILGQGPKLLIQFQNNGVVDDSQLPKDRFSAERLKGVDSTLKIQPAKLEDSAVYLCANSLESLAGGLRNEQFFGPGTRLTVL.

Notes on this clonotype: One junction end does not reproduce the germline sequence, and a read error may be involved. V is TRBV5-5 and J is TRBJ1-1; unclear D gene. This CDR3 is built from 14 residues. Germline CDR1 reads SGHKS; CDR2 reads YYEKEE (reference sequence). CDR3 sequence: CVSSLFQGFTEAFF. Here the CDR3 DNA reads TGTGTCAGCAGCTTGTTTCAAGGATTCACTGAAGCTTTCTTT. The entire variable domain, with the rest obtained from reference TRBV5-5 and TRBJ1-1, is as follows: DAGVTQSPTHLIKTRGQQVTLRCSPISGHKSVSWYQQVLGQGPQFIFQYYEKEERGRGNFPDRFSARQFPNYSSELNVNALLLGDSALYLCVSSLFQGFTEAFFGQGTRLTVV.

This clonotype came up once. A much larger clone lies a single base off, so this may be a read error. This sequence joins TRBV4-1 and TRBJ2-3; possibly TRBD2 for D (6 bases). CDR1 is MGHRA, CDR2 YSYEKL, per germline. The CDR3 spans 17 residues. The CDR3 protein is CASSQDPPGSDTDMQYF. CDR3 sequence (DNA): TGCGCCAGCAGCCAAGACCCACCCGGGAGTGACACAGATATGCAGTATTTT.

As to this clonotype: This CDR3 fails to terminate in the conserved phenylalanine or tryptophan, so it likely reflects a read error. The limits of the CDR3 on the DNA are not certain, so only TCRdb's listed CDR3 is given. V gene TRBV4-1 combines with J gene TRBJ2-2; the DNA was not used to check the table's D call, TRBD1. The CDR3 length equals 16 residues, ends included. Germline CDR1 reads MGHRA; CDR2 reads YSYEKL. CDR3: CASNDQDRGLTGELFL.

As regards this clonotype: Mismatch with germline at one junction end may stem from a read error. The V and J genes are TRBV5-4 and TRBJ2-3, with 9 bases fitting TRBD1. Per germline, CDR1 SGHNT and CDR2 YYREEE (reference sequence). The CDR3 contains 15 residues. CDR3 protein: CASSERGQGTDTQYF. The CDR3 DNA sequence: TGTGCCAGCAGCGAGAGGGGACAGGGCACAGACACGCAGTATTTT.

In the case of this clonotype: A much larger clone lies a single base off, so this may be a read error. The chain joins TRBV14 to TRBJ2-1; D perhaps matches TRBD2 (5 bases). Germline-derived CDR1 and CDR2 are SGHDN and FVKESK. CDR3 length: 15 amino acids. CDR3 nucleotides: TGTGCCAGCAGCCGGAGCCGAGGGTTGTACAATGAGGAGTTCTTC. It codes for CASSRSRGLYNEEFF.